These T cell receptor beta chains were read from a single sample in a study of blood T cell repertoires in COVID-19. Measured with immunoSEQ multiplex PCR; TCRdb has only the in-frame clones, and not every one. In the table there are about 14,000 clones, approximately 81% of which are singletons. The sequenced material came from peripheral blood. The origin of the receptors is a human donor in a cohort sampled during active COVID-19. Both conserved end residues are part of each CDR3. A D gene is named only where the DNA matches it firmly. Not every row has a clone size; where given, it reads once, few, many or a size class.

.	TRBV7-9	.	TRBJ1-2	CASSPTGSGYTF	TGTGCCAGCAGCCCGACAGGTTCTGGCTACACCTTC
.	TRBV18	TRBD2	TRBJ2-2	CASSATSVNTGELFF	TGTGCCAGCTCAGCGACTAGCGTGAACACCGGGGAGCTGTTTTTT
once	TRBV6-5	.	TRBJ2-3	CASSLLAGGTDTQYF	TGTGCCAGCAGCCTCCTAGCAGGCGGCACAGATACGCAGTATTTT
.	TRBV20-1	.	TRBJ1-1	CSASEAQGNTEAFF	TGCAGTGCTAGTGAAGCACAGGGTAACACTGAAGCTTTCTTT
.	TRBV4-1	.	TRBJ1-2	CASRDTGRYGYTF	TGCGCCAGCAGGGACACAGGGCGCTATGGCTACACCTTC
.	TRBV28	.	TRBJ2-7	CASSFRYEQYF	TGTGCCAGCAGTTTCAGGTACGAGCAGTACTTC
.	TRBV6-1	TRBD2	TRBJ2-3	CASSGGLAGFTDTQYF	TGTGCCAGCAGTGGGGGACTAGCGGGGTTCACAGATACGCAGTATTTT
.	TRBV10-2	TRBD1	TRBJ1-1	CASRIQGGTEAFF	TGCGCCAGCCGGATACAGGGGGGAACTGAAGCTTTCTTT
.	TRBV14	.	TRBJ1-2	CASSQDGWSSRRGYTF	TGTGCCAGCAGCCAAGATGGGTGGAGCTCCAGGAGGGGCTACACCTTC
.	TRBV28	TRBD1	TRBJ2-7	CASRTGTGINWGEQYF	TGTGCCAGCAGAACCGGGACAGGGATAAACTGGGGCGAGCAGTACTTC
few	TRBV3-1/TRBV3-2	.	TRBJ1-1	CASSVGLGTFF	.
.	TRBV19	TRBD2	TRBJ2-3	CASSIGLAGVSSSDTQYF	TGTGCCAGTAGTATCGGACTAGCGGGAGTTAGTTCAAGCGATACGCAGTATTTT
.	TRBV10-3	.	TRBJ2-3	CATLYTDTQYF	TGTGCCACTTTATACACAGATACGCAGTATTTT
few	TRBV4-1	TRBD1	TRBJ2-1	CASSQDRQGYNEQFF	TGCGCCAGCAGCCAAGACCGACAGGGCTACAATGAGCAGTTCTTC
.	TRBV14	.	TRBJ1-2	CASSQGGYGYTF	TGTGCCAGCAGCCAAGGAGGGTATGGCTACACCTTC
.	TRBV19	.	TRBJ2-2	CASRPGVANTGELFF	TGTGCCAGTAGGCCAGGGGTAGCGAACACCGGGGAGCTGTTTTTT
.	TRBV29-1	TRBD1	TRBJ2-7	CSVAGTGGSRSSYEQYF	TGCAGCGTTGCGGGGACAGGGGGCTCAAGGAGCTCCTACGAGCAGTACTTC
few	TRBV4-1	.	TRBJ2-1	CASSRVADDNEQFF	TGCGCCAGCAGCCGAGTTGCGGATGACAATGAGCAGTTCTTC
.	TRBV27	.	TRBJ2-4	CASSFADIQYF	TGTGCCAGCAGTTTTGCGGACATTCAGTACTTC
once	TRBV28	TRBD1	TRBJ2-7	CASSSGTGSYEQYF	TGTGCCAGCAGCTCCGGGACAGGGTCCTACGAGCAGTACTTC
.	TRBV6-6	.	TRBJ2-3	CASTRGDTQYF	TGTGCCAGCACCCGCGGGGATACGCAGTATTTT
.	TRBV14	TRBD1	TRBJ2-3	CASSPDRGTQYF	TGTGCCAGCAGCCCCGACAGGGGGACGCAGTATTTT
.	TRBV7-3	TRBD1	TRBJ2-5	CASSLGTGGETQYF	TGTGCCAGCAGCTTAGGGACAGGTGGAGAGACCCAGTACTTC
.	TRBV4-1	.	TRBJ2-7	CASSQAGNYEQYF	TGCGCCAGCAGCCAAGCGGGGAATTACGAGCAGTACTTC
.	TRBV6-5	.	TRBJ2-6	CASSYSIQAGANVLTF	TGTGCCAGCAGTTACTCGATACAGGCTGGGGCCAACGTCCTGACTTTC
.	TRBV4-2	TRBD2	TRBJ2-1	CASSQDSLAGVGVNEQFF	TGTGCCAGCAGCCAAGATAGCCTAGCGGGAGTGGGAGTTAATGAGCAGTTCTTC
.	TRBV19	.	TRBJ1-3	CASSTQREYSGNTIYF	TGTGCCAGTAGCACACAGAGAGAGTACTCTGGAAACACCATATATTTT
few	TRBV28	TRBD1	TRBJ2-2	CASSYRGGELFF	TGTGCCAGCAGCTACAGGGGGGGGGAGCTGTTTTTT
.	TRBV5-1	.	TRBJ1-2	CASSLGTVGDGYTF	TGCGCCAGCAGCTTGGGGACAGTCGGCGATGGCTACACCTTC
.	TRBV6-5	.	TRBJ1-1	CASSYSVVNTEAFF	TGTGCCAGCAGTTACTCCGTAGTGAACACTGAAGCTTTCTTT
few	TRBV27	.	TRBJ1-1	CASSSGMNTEAFF	TGTGCCAGCAGTTCAGGCATGAACACTGAAGCTTTCTTT